This T cell receptor (beta chain) originates from a study of shared clonotypes between healthy human individuals. V gave up 4 bases and J gave up 3 bases; unmatched junction bases: 5. The germline V gene has CDR1 SGDLS and CDR2 YYNGEE. CDR3 length equals 15 residues. Every unsorted PBMC PCR replicate was loaded with approximately 290 ng DNA, approximately 30,000 T cell genomes. Produced via immunoSEQ multiplex PCR; TCRdb's table is partial and in-frame only. Of roughly 480,000 clones listed, roughly 78% were seen once; the top ten hold approximately 12%. The source of this sequence is a woman aged 40 to 50 in good health. Some clones in this sample may be carry-over from other donors' samples. The chain employs TRBV9 and TRBJ2-3, with 10 bases that match TRBD2. What was sequenced was PBMCs. As DNA, the CDR3 is TGTGCCAGCAGCCTAGCGGGAGAGGTGACAGATACGCAGTATTTT. Amino acids: CASSLAGEVTDTQYF. Together with reference TRBV9 and TRBJ2-3, the CDR3 gives the full variable domain: DSGVTQTPKHLITATGQRVTLRCSPRSGDLSVYWYQQSLDQGLQFLIQYYNGEERAKGNILERFSAQQFPDLHSELNLSSLELGDSALYFCASSLAGEVTDTQYFGPGTRLTVL.